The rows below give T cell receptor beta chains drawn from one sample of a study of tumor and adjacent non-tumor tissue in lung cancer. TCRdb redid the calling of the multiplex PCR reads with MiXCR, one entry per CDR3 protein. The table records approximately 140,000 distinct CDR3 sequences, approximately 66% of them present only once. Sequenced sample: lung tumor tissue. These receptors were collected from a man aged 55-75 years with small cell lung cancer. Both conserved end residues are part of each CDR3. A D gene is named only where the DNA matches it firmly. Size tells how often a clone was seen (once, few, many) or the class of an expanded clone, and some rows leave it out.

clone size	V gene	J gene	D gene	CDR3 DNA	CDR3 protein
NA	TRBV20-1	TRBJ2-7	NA	TGCAGTGCTAGAGACTTATTAGCGCCAAACTCCTACGAGCAGTACTTC	CSARDLLAPNSYEQYF
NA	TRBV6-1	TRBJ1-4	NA	TGTGCCAGCAGTGTTGGGACACTACATGTAAAACTGTTTTTT	CASSVGTLHVKLFF
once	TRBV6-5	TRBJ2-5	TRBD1	TGTGCCAGCAGCCCACTCCTGACAGGGCGTGAGACCCAGTACTTC	CASSPLLTGRETQYF
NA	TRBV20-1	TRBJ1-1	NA	TGCGGTGCTAGAGAGGGAGCCACTGAAGCTTTCTTT	CGAREGATEAFF
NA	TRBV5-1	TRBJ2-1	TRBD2	TGCGCCAGCAGCTTGGAGGCGGGGGGAGGGAATGAGCAGTTCTTC	CASSLEAGGGNEQFF
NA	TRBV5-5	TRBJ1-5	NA	TGTGCCAGCAGCGGGAGTCCGGGCACTAGCAATCAGTCCCAGCATTTT	CASSGSPGTSNQSQHF
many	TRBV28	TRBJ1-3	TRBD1	TGTGCCAGCAGTTCTCAGGGACAGATGATTTCTGGAAACACCATATATTTT	CASSSQGQMISGNTIYF
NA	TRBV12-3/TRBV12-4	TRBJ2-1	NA	TGTGCCCGCAGTTTAGCGTGGGGGGACAGCCCGTTCTTC	CARSLAWGDSPFF
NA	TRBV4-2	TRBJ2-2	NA	TGTGCCAGCAGCCATTATCTCAGGGCGAACACTGGGGAGCTGTTTTTT	CASSHYLRANTGELFF
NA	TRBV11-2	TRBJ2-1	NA	TGTGCCAGTAGCCCTTCGTGGGCCTACAATGAGCAGTTCTTC	CASSPSWAYNEQFF